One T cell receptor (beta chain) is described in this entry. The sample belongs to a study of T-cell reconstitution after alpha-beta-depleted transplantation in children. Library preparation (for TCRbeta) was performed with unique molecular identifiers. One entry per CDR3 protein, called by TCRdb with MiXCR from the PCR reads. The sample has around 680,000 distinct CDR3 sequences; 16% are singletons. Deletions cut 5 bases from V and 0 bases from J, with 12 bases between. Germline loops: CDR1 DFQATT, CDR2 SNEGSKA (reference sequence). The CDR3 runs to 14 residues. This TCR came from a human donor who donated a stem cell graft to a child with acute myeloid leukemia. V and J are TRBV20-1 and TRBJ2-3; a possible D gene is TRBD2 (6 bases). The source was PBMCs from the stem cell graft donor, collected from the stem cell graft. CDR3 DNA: TGCAGTGCTGGGGACTGGGATAGCACAGATACGCAGTATTTT. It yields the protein CSAGDWDSTDTQYF.